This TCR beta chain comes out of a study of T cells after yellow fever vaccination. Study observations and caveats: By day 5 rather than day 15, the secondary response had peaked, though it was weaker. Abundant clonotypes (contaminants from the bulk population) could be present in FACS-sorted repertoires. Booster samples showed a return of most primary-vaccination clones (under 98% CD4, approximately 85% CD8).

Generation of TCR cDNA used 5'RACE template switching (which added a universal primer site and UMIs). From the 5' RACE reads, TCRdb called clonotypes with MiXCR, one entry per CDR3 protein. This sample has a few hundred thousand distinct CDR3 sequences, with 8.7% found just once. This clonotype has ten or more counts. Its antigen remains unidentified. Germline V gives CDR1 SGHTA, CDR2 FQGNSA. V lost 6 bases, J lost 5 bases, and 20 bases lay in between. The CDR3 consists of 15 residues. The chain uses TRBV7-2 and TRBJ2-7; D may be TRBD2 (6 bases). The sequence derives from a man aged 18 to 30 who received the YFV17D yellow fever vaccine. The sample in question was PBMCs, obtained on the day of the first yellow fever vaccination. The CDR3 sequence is CASRAGPTTIHEQYF. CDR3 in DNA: TGTGCCAGCAGGGCGGGACCCACAACTATCCACGAGCAGTACTTC.